One and the same sample provided the 5 T cell receptor beta chains below, sequenced in a study of glioma-infiltrating T cells after dendritic cell vaccination. Repertoires were generated with immunoSEQ multiplex PCR, while TCRdb's copy carries only in-frame clones and drops some. Of more than 60,000 clones in the sample, about 81% were seen once. Sample: blood, taken before dendritic cell vaccination. The source of these receptors is a human donor with glioblastoma.

This clone was counted a few times. The rearrangement links TRBV28 to TRBJ1-1; D might be TRBD1 (5 bases). In germline, CDR1 is MDHEN, CDR2 SYDVKM. V was cut by 3 bases and J by 6 bases, with 14 bases left in between. This CDR3 region has 14 residues. CDR3 coding DNA: TGTGCCAGCAGTTTGTGGCGACAGTACGCTGAAGCTTTCTTT. This encodes CASSLWRQYAEAFF.

The chain combines TRBV11-2 with TRBJ2-3, with TRBD2 matching 9 bases. The V segment lost 5 bases and the J segment 4 bases; nucleotides outside the gene matches: 13. CDR3 length: 17 residues. CDR1 and CDR2 from the germline V gene are SGHAT and FQNNGV. CDR3 amino acids: CASSLPRWAGGPDTQYF. The CDR3 region has the DNA TGTGCCAGCAGCCTCCCCCGGTGGGCGGGGGGGCCAGATACGCAGTATTTT.

V is TRBV29-1 and J is TRBJ1-1; 7 bases match TRBD1. The CDR3 totals 13 residues. V was pared by 5 bases and J by 4 bases, with 7 bases of the junction left unmatched. The germline V gene has CDR1 SQVTM and CDR2 ANQGSEA. The CDR3 is CSVSQGDGTEAFF. The CDR3 bases are TGCAGCGTTTCGCAGGGGGACGGCACTGAAGCTTTCTTT.

The genes are TRBV4-1 and TRBJ1-3; no definite D call. CDR3 length equals 14 residues. Per germline, CDR1 MGHRA and CDR2 YSYEKL. V lost 3 bases, J lost 3 bases, and 9 bases lay in between. The CDR3 spells CASSQRGIGNTIYF. CDR3 in DNA: TGCGCCAGCAGCCAGCGGGGTATTGGAAACACCATATATTTT.

V is TRBV5-5 and J is TRBJ2-1, with a tentative D call TRBD2 (6 bases). The germline gives CDR1 SGHKS, CDR2 YYEKEE (reference sequence). Trimming shortened V by 0 bases and J by 6 bases, and 7 bases separated the two germline ends. The CDR3 is made up of 13 amino acids. CDR3 in DNA: TGTGCCAGCAGCTTGGTGGGGGGCAATGAGCAGTTCTTC. This sequence encodes CASSLVGGNEQFF.